A single sample is the source of the 19 T cell receptor beta chains below, sequenced in a study of control samples from healthy donors and cancer patients. Only in-frame clones appear in the TCRdb table, and some are missing; sequencing was by immunoSEQ multiplex PCR. The table has about 95,000 clones, roughly nine tenths seen once. The sample consisted of blood. These receptors all stem from a woman aged 70 to 79 in good health.

Only one count was recorded for this clone. V is TRBV19 and J is TRBJ1-5; D gene unclear. The CDR3 runs to 14 residues. CDR1 is LNHDA, CDR2 SQIVND, per germline (reference sequence). Trimming left V 1 base short and J 4 bases short, with 8 bases between. The CDR3 sequence is CASSIGTGNQPQHF. For the CDR3, the DNA is TGTGCCAGTAGTATAGGAACGGGAAATCAGCCCCAGCATTTT.

The genes are TRBV25-1 and TRBJ1-2; perhaps TRBD1 as D (5 bases). The CDR3 runs 12 residues. V was shortened by 7 bases and J by 8 bases, with 14 bases between the two germline ends. Germline V gene data show CDR1 as MGHDK and CDR2 as SYGVNS. CDR3 protein: CASTGAALGYTF. For the CDR3, the DNA is TGTGCCAGCACTGGGGCAGCCCTGGGCTACACCTTC.

V is TRBV3-1 (or the pseudogene TRBV3-2) and J is TRBJ2-1; D is perhaps TRBD2 (6 bases). The CDR3 totals 17 residues. Germline V lookup: CDR1 LGHDT, CDR2 YNNKEL (reference sequence). Trimming pared 2 bases from V and 8 bases from J, leaving 22 bases between. The CDR3: CASSQILPSGGIYEQFF. CDR3 DNA: TGTGCCAGCAGCCAAATCCTACCGAGTGGGGGGATCTATGAGCAGTTCTTC.

The chain recombines TRBV11-2 with TRBJ1-1; 8 nucleotides agree with TRBD1. Germline CDR1 and CDR2: SGHAT and FQNNGV. V was clipped by 3 bases and J by 5 bases; unmatched bases: 5. This CDR3 contains 14 residues. The CDR3: CASSLDRAGTEAFF. The CDR3 DNA sequence: TGTGCCAGCAGCTTGGACAGGGCTGGAACTGAAGCTTTCTTT.

This clone showed up many times. The chain uses TRBV5-1 and TRBJ2-5; 8 bases line up with TRBD1. This CDR3 has 16 residues. The V gene's germline CDR1 is SGHRS and CDR2 YFSETQ. V trimming: 4 bases; J trimming: 5 bases; junction bases outside the gene matches: 13. CDR3 coding DNA: TGCGCCAGCAGCGCGACAGGGGCGGGTACACACGAGACCCAGTACTTC. This gives the protein CASSATGAGTHETQYF. Full variable domain (remainder filled in from reference TRBV5-1 and TRBJ2-5): KAGVTQTPRYLIKTRGQQVTLSCSPISGHRSVSWYQQTPGQGLQFLFEYFSETQRNKGNFPGRFSGRQFSNSRSEMNVSTLELGDSALYLCASSATGAGTHETQYFGPGTRLLVL.

This clone was seen a few times. V usage is TRBV2 and J usage is TRBJ1-2; D unresolved. CDR1 SNHLY and CDR2 FYNNEI come from the germline V gene. Deletions cut 7 bases from V and 4 bases from J, with 16 bases between. The CDR3 is 14 amino acids. CDR3 in amino acids: CASKRATEAYGYTF. The CDR3 region has the DNA TGTGCCAGCAAACGGGCGACGGAGGCCTATGGCTACACCTTC.

The rearrangement links TRBV27 to TRBJ2-3; D is uncertain. The ends were cut back, 5 bases at V and 0 bases at J, with 12 bases in the middle. Germline lookup yields CDR1 MNHEY and CDR2 SMNVEV (reference sequence). CDR3 length: 15 residues. This CDR3 is CASSPLTLSTDTQYF. The CDR3 DNA reads as TGTGCCAGCAGTCCCTTGACCTTAAGCACAGATACGCAGTATTTT.

The genes are TRBV5-1 and TRBJ1-3; D call uncertain. CDR1 and CDR2 from the germline V gene are SGHRS and YFSETQ. The CDR3 totals 16 residues. With 0 bases removed from V and 7 bases from J, the gap between germline ends came to 17 bases. CDR3 amino acids: CASSLAVGLQENTIYF. CDR3 sequence (DNA): TGCGCCAGCAGCTTGGCAGTCGGCCTCCAGGAGAACACCATATATTTT. Using reference TRBV5-1 and TRBJ1-3 for the parts outside the CDR3, the full variable domain is KAGVTQTPRYLIKTRGQQVTLSCSPISGHRSVSWYQQTPGQGLQFLFEYFSETQRNKGNFPGRFSGRQFSNSRSEMNVSTLELGDSALYLCASSLAVGLQENTIYFGEGSWLTVV.

The V call is TRBV3-1 (or the pseudogene TRBV3-2), the J call TRBJ1-5; D unclear. The ends were cut back, 5 bases at V and 0 bases at J, with 8 bases in the middle. The CDR3 runs 14 residues. Germline values: CDR1 LGHDT, CDR2 YNNKEL (reference sequence). The CDR3 region is CASSFPGSNQPQHF. CDR3 DNA sequence: TGTGCCAGCAGCTTTCCAGGTAGCAATCAGCCCCAGCATTTT.

The chain is built from TRBV5-4 and TRBJ2-3; no reliable D call. V was trimmed by 2 bases and J by 1 base, leaving 11 bases between them. The CDR3 is 15 amino acids. Germline assignment: CDR1 SGHNT and CDR2 YYREEE (reference sequence). This chain's CDR3 is CASSLNTDGTDTQYF. Written as DNA, the CDR3 is TGTGCCAGCAGCTTAAATACAGATGGCACAGATACGCAGTATTTT.

The rearrangement joins TRBV2 to TRBJ1-2, with D perhaps matching TRBD1 (5 bases). CDR3 length: 16 residues. CDR1 SNHLY and CDR2 FYNNEI come from the germline V gene. Trimming took off 4 bases at V and 4 bases at J, with 19 bases between the two ends. CDR3 nucleotides: TGTGCCAGCAGTGTCAGGGCACCTACTATTTCCTATGGCTACACCTTC. Protein: CASSVRAPTISYGYTF.

The J gene is TRBJ1-6, the V gene TRBV11-2; perhaps TRBD1 as D (5 bases). V dropped 3 bases and J dropped 8 bases, with 11 bases sitting between them. CDR1 is SGHAT, CDR2 FQNNGV, per germline. This CDR3 has 14 amino acids. CDR3 region: CASSLGREHSPLHF. In DNA, the CDR3 is TGTGCCAGCAGCTTGGGCAGGGAGCATTCACCCCTCCACTTT.

The rearrangement uses TRBV19 and TRBJ1-1, with a weak D call TRBD1 (6 bases). The germline gives CDR1 LNHDA, CDR2 SQIVND (reference sequence). The CDR3 is made up of 14 amino acids. V lost 5 bases, J lost 4 bases, and 14 bases lay in between. The CDR3 DNA reads as TGTGCCAGTAGTCCCCAGGGAGGGGGCACTGAAGCTTTCTTT. This translates into CASSPQGGGTEAFF.

V and J are TRBV5-4 and TRBJ2-3; 11 bases align to TRBD2. The CDR3 has 18 residues. V was pared by 7 bases and J by 1 base, with 14 bases of the junction left unmatched. Germline values: CDR1 SGHNT, CDR2 YYREEE (reference sequence). CDR3 residues: CASEPGTSGNLRTDTQYF. The CDR3 region has the DNA TGTGCCAGCGAACCAGGGACTAGCGGCAACCTGCGCACAGATACGCAGTATTTT. Full variable domain (rest looked up from reference TRBV5-4 and TRBJ2-3): ETGVTQSPTHLIKTRGQQVTLRCSSQSGHNTVSWYQQALGQGPQFIFQYYREEENGRGNFPPRFSGLQFPNYSSELNVNALELDDSALYLCASEPGTSGNLRTDTQYFGPGTRLTVL.

The J gene is TRBJ2-7, the V gene TRBV3-1 (or the pseudogene TRBV3-2); no clear D. This CDR3 comprises 13 residues. V lost 1 base, J lost 1 base, and 5 bases lay in between. Germline V lookup: CDR1 LGHDT, CDR2 YNNKEL (reference sequence). The CDR3 loop reads CASSQAPSYEQYF. The CDR3 DNA reads TGTGCCAGCAGCCAAGCGCCGTCCTACGAGCAGTACTTC.

The CDR3 coding sequence is TGTGCCAGCAGTCAAGGAGGAGGGGGGTATGGCTACACCTTC. This translates into CASSQGGGGYGYTF. This chain connects TRBV7-9 to TRBJ1-2; possibly TRBD1 for D (6 bases). This CDR3 contains 14 residues. CDR1 and CDR2 (germline): SEHNR, FQNEAQ (reference sequence). V was pared by 6 bases and J by 5 bases, with 16 bases between.

The CDR3 region has the DNA TGTGCCAGCAAGGCCGGGGAGCTGTTTTTT. Translated: CASKAGELFF. The chain joins TRBV12-3 or TRBV12-4 to TRBJ2-2; D is unresolved. There are 10 residues in the CDR3. V was shortened by 7 bases and J by 6 bases, with 3 bases between the two germline ends.

The chain uses TRBV6-5 and TRBJ2-7; D gene uncertain. V was pared by 0 bases and J by 3 bases, with 9 bases between. The CDR3 loop spans 14 amino acids. Germline CDR1 reads MNHEY; CDR2 reads SVGAGI. CDR3 protein: CASSYSSVNYEQYF. As DNA, the CDR3 is TGTGCCAGCAGTTACTCATCCGTTAACTACGAGCAGTACTTC.

J is TRBJ1-1 and V is TRBV10-3; TRBD1 aligns across 9 bases. V was pared by 6 bases and J by 1 base, with 6 bases of the junction left unmatched. This CDR3 has 15 amino acids. Germline V gives CDR1 ENHRY, CDR2 SYGVKD. The CDR3 loop is CAIRPQGAGNTEAFF. CDR3 coding DNA: TGTGCCATCAGGCCACAGGGGGCTGGGAACACTGAAGCTTTCTTT.